Listed here are 10 T cell receptor beta chains from one sample, sequenced in a study of OX40 agonist ivuxolimab in advanced cancers. The data were produced by immunoSEQ multiplex PCR, yet TCRdb's version contains in-frame clones alone and is incomplete. The sample has 76,000 or so clones, 70% to 90% seen once; the top ten hold about 6%. This specimen was CD4+ or CD8+ T cells sorted from blood, taken in a trial of the OX40 agonist ivuxolimab. These receptor sequences come from an adult with an advanced solid tumor such as melanoma, head and neck, liver or kidney cancer.

J is TRBJ1-4 and V is TRBV15; D may be TRBD1 (5 bases). This CDR3 is 17 amino acids long. Germline V gene sequence: CDR1 LNHNV, CDR2 YYDKDF (reference sequence). V shed 5 bases and J shed 8 bases, with 24 bases lying between them. Here the CDR3 reads CATSREGQRGNGEKLFF. The CDR3 DNA is TGTGCCACCAGCCGGGAGGGCCAGAGGGGTAATGGAGAAAAACTGTTTTTT.

This chain uses TRBV4-3 with TRBJ2-3; 9 bases fit TRBD1. There are 14 residues in the CDR3. The germline V gene has CDR1 LGHNA and CDR2 YSLEER. V was clipped by 2 bases and J by 5 bases; unmatched bases: 2. Here the CDR3 reads CASSQRTGVDTQYF. The CDR3 DNA reads as TGCGCCAGCAGCCAACGGACAGGGGTAGATACGCAGTATTTT.

The rearrangement joins TRBV15 to TRBJ1-1, with D unclear. Germline V gives CDR1 LNHNV, CDR2 YYDKDF (reference sequence). Trimming took off 0 bases at V and 2 bases at J, with 1 base between the two ends. The CDR3 is made up of 12 amino acids. The CDR3: CATSRDNTEAFF. CDR3 nucleotides: TGTGCCACCAGCAGAGATAACACTGAAGCTTTCTTT.

The chain combines TRBV6-5 with TRBJ1-2; 8 positions match TRBD1. V was pared by 0 bases and J by 7 bases, with 7 bases of the junction left unmatched. From germline, CDR1 is MNHEY and CDR2 SVGAGI. This CDR3 has 15 amino acids. The CDR3 DNA follows: TGTGCCAGCAGTTACTCGCGGCAGGGGGCGCGTGGCTACACCTTC. Translation gives CASSYSRQGARGYTF.

The rearrangement links TRBV6-5 to TRBJ1-1, with 8 bases matching TRBD1. V dropped 0 bases and J dropped 5; count of bases not matched to a gene: 2. The germline V gene has CDR1 MNHEY and CDR2 SVGAGI. This CDR3 spans 14 amino acids. The CDR3 DNA sequence: TGTGCCAGCAGTTACTCGACAGGGGTAACTGAAGCTTTCTTT. This codes for CASSYSTGVTEAFF.

Here the CDR3 DNA reads TGTGCCAGCGGAGGCCGTCCCAGGTCGGAGGAGCAGTACTTC. Protein: CASGGRPRSEEQYF. The chain uses TRBV6-1 and TRBJ2-7; maybe TRBD2 (5 bases). The CDR3 consists of 14 residues. Trimming cost V 8 bases and J 7 bases, with 21 bases left between them. CDR1 is MNHNS and CDR2 is SASEGT in the germline V gene.

This clone showed up just a few times. The CDR3: CASSLPGAKNEQFF. The CDR3 DNA reads TGTGCCAGCAGCTTACCTGGCGCGAAAAATGAGCAGTTCTTC. The genes are TRBV7-2 and TRBJ2-1; no definite D call. This CDR3 spans 14 amino acids. V was clipped by 2 bases and J by 7 bases, with 12 bases between them. Germline-derived CDR1 and CDR2 are SGHTA and FQGNSA.

The chain joins TRBV7-9 to TRBJ1-2, with D possibly being TRBD1 (5 bases). Per germline, CDR1 SEHNR and CDR2 FQNEAQ (reference sequence). V was trimmed by 7 bases and J by 7 bases, leaving 19 bases between them. This CDR3 region has 14 residues. In DNA, the CDR3 is TGTGCCAGCAACGAGGTGGCCGGGGGTGGTGGCTACACCTTC. It specifies CASNEVAGGGGYTF.

V is TRBV9 and J is TRBJ2-1; D assignment may be TRBD1 or TRBD2 (6 bases each). The CDR3 contains 15 residues. Germline V gene sequence: CDR1 SGDLS, CDR2 YYNGEE. V shed 0 bases and J shed 7 bases, with 14 bases lying between them. The CDR3 reads CASSVEAGEVNEQFF. The CDR3 region has the DNA TGTGCCAGCAGCGTAGAGGCAGGGGAGGTTAATGAGCAGTTCTTC.

The chain joins TRBV4-1 to TRBJ1-2; D gene ambiguous. Germline V gene data show CDR1 as MGHRA and CDR2 as YSYEKL. This CDR3 spans 15 amino acids. Trimming pared 0 bases from V and 8 bases from J, leaving 16 bases between. CDR3 sequence (DNA): TGCGCCAGCAGCCAAGAACCGGACCCGTGGGAGGGCTACACCTTC. Protein product: CASSQEPDPWEGYTF.